One TCR beta chain is described in this entry. Its antigen is not identified. Germline assignment: CDR1 ENHRY and CDR2 SYGVKD. The CDR3 has 12 amino acids. Trimming stripped 1 base from V and 8 bases from J, with 8 bases between. Isolated RNA was reverse transcribed in full, so expressed TCRB transcripts were sequenced. Clones were read by immunoSEQ multiplex PCR, and TCRdb kept only the in-frame ones, dropping some. Of roughly 130,000 clones listed, approximately 16% are singletons. These data are taken from a study of beta chain features in type 1 diabetes. Overall study findings and caveats: Fewer junction insertions and more nucleotide deletions appeared in type 1 diabetes patients. In every one of the four CD4+ subsets, TCRB CDR3s were moderately but significantly shorter in Type 1 diabetes patients.

V gene TRBV10-3 combines with J gene TRBJ1-1; weak D call: TRBD1 (5 bases). Sequencing was done on a sample of central memory CD4+ T cells from blood. The clonotype originates from a young man with type 1 diabetes. In DNA form, the CDR3 reads TGTGCCATCAGTGAGTTAGAGGGGGAAGCTTTCTTT. Translating it yields CAISELEGEAFF.